This T cell receptor (beta chain) originates from a study of T cell responses to AZD1222 COVID-19 vaccine. The CDR3 has 17 residues. V trimming: 2 bases; J trimming: 6 bases; junction bases outside the gene matches: 14. Germline V gives CDR1 ENHRY, CDR2 SYGVKD. Study-level findings and limits: Two doses of AZD1222 preceded a rise in Spike-specific TCR breadth and depth. Among the donors, most were white British and more were female, and clonal diversity was possibly underestimated.

Turning to this clone: Its target is unknown.

Data came from immunoSEQ multiplex PCR; TCRdb stores just in-frame clones and leaves some out. The data show 100,000 to 120,000 clones, about nine tenths seen once. The clonotype was recovered from an adult who received the AZD1222 COVID-19 vaccine. The chain uses TRBV10-3 and TRBJ2-3, with TRBD2 matching over 7 bases. Material: peripheral blood, obtained 28 days after the second AZD1222 dose. The CDR3 bases are TGTGCCATCAGTGAGGCCGGGTTGGGGGGGAGACTCGATACGCAGTATTTT. Translated, it gives CAISEAGLGGRLDTQYF.